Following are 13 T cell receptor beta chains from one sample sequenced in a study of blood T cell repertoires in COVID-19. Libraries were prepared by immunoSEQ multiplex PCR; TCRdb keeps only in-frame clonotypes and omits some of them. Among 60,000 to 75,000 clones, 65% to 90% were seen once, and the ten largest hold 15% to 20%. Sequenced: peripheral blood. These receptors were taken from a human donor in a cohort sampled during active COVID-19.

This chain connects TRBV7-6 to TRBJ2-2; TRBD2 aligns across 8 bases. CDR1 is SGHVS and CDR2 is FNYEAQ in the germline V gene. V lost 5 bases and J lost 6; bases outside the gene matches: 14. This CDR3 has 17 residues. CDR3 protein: CASSQTPGGPFAGELFF. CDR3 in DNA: TGTGCCAGCAGCCAGACTCCGGGGGGGCCCTTCGCCGGGGAGCTGTTTTTT.

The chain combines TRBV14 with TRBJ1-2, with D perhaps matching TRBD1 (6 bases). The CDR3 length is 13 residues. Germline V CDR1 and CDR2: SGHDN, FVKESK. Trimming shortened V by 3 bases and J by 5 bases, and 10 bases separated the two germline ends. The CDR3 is CASSQGQGYGYTF. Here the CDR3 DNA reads TGTGCCAGCAGCCAGGGGCAGGGGTATGGCTACACCTTC.

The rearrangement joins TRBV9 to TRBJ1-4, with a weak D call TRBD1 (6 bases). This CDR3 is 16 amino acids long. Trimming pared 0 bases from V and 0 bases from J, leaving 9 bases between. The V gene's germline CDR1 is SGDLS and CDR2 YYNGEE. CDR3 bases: TGTGCCAGCAGCGTAGGGGGGCTTGCAACTAATGAAAAACTGTTTTTT. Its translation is CASSVGGLATNEKLFF.

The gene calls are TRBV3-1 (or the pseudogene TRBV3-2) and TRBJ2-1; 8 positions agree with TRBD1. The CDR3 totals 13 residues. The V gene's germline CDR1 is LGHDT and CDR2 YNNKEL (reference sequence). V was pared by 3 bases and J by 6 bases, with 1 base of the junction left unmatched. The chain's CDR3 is CASSHTGGNEQFF. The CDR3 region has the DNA TGTGCCAGCAGCCACACAGGGGGCAATGAGCAGTTCTTC.

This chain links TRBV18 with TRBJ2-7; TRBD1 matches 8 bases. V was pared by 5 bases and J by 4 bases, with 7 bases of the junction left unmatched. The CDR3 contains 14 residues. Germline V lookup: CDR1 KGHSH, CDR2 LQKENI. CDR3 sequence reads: CASSAPRTGYEQYF. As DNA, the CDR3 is TGTGCCAGCTCAGCCCCCCGGACAGGGTACGAGCAGTACTTC.

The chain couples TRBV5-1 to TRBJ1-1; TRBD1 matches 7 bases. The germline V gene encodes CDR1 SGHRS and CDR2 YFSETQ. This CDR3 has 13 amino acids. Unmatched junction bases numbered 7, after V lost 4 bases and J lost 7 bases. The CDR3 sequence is CASSGRGQLEAFF. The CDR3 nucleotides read TGCGCCAGCAGCGGCAGGGGACAGCTTGAAGCTTTCTTT.

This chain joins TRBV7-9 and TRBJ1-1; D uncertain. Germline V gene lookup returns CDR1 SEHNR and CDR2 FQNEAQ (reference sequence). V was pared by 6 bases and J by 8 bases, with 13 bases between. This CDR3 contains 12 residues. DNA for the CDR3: TGTGCCAGCAGTACCGGGAAAATAGAAGCTTTCTTT. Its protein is CASSTGKIEAFF.

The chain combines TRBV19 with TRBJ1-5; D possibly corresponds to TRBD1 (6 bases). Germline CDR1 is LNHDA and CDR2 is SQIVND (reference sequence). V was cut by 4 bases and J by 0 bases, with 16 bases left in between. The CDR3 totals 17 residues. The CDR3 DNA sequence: TGTGCCAGTAGTAGGAGGGGGGGATCATATAGCAATCAGCCCCAGCATTTT. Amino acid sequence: CASSRRGGSYSNQPQHF.

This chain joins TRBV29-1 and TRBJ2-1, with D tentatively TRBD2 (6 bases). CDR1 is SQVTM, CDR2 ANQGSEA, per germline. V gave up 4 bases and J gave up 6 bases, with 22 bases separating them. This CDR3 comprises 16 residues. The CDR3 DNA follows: TGCAGCGTTGCCCGAACGGGGGTAGCCACGCGCAATGAGCAGTTCTTC. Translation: CSVARTGVATRNEQFF.

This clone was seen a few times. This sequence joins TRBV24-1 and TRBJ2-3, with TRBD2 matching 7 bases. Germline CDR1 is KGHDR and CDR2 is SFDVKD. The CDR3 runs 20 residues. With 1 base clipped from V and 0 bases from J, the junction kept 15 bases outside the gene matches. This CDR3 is CATSDFQSGDIHSSTDTQYF. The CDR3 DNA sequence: TGTGCCACCAGTGATTTTCAGAGCGGGGATATACATTCTAGCACAGATACGCAGTATTTT.

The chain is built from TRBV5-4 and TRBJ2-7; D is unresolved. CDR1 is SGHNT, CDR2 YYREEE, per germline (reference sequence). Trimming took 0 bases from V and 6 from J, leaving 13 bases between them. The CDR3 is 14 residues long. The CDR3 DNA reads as TGTGCCAGCAGCTTGGGAAACAGTCTCGGCGAGCAGTACTTC. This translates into CASSLGNSLGEQYF.

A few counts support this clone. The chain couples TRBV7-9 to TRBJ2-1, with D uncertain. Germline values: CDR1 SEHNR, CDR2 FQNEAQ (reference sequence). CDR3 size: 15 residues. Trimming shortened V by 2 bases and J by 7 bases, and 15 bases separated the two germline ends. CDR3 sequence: CASSLSQSGQNEQFF. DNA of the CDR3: TGTGCCAGCAGCTTATCGCAGTCGGGTCAGAATGAGCAGTTCTTC.

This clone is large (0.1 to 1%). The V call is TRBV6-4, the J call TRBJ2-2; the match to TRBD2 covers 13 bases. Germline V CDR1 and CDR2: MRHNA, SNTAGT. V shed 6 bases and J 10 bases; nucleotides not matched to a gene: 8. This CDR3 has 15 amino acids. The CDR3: CASSRGLAGDEELFF. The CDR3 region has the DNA TGTGCCAGCAGCCGAGGACTAGCGGGGGATGAGGAGCTGTTTTTT.